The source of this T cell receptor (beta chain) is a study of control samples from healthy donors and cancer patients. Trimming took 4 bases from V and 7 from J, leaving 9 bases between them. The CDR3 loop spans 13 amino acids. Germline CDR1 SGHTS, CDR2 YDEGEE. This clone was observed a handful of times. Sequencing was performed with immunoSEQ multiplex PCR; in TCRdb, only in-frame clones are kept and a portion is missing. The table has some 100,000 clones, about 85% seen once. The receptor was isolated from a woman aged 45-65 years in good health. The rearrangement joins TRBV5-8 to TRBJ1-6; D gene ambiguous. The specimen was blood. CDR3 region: CASSPAENSPLHF. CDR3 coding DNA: TGTGCCAGCAGCCCAGCCGAAAATTCACCCCTCCACTTT.